This is a list of T cell receptor beta chains from one sample in a study of cytomegalovirus exposure and HLA in healthy donors. Some clones are missing from TCRdb's copy, which holds only in-frame ones; the method was immunoSEQ multiplex PCR. The sample yields roughly 150,000 clones, 65% to 80% seen once. Sequenced material: PBMCs. Source of these receptors: a man under 40 in good health and CMV-seronegative. The CDR3 runs from the conserved cysteine through the conserved F or W. The D gene is left open where the match is weak. Clone size is shown for a subset of rows, as once, few, many or a class of expanded clone.

TRBJ2-2,once,TRBV7-9,-,CASSALPGSTNTGELFF,TGTGCCAGCAGCGCACTTCCAGGGTCTACGAACACCGGGGAGCTGTTTTTT
TRBJ1-4,-,TRBV11-2,TRBD1,CASSARQGSAEKLFF,TGTGCCAGCAGCGCCCGACAGGGTTCCGCTGAAAAACTGTTTTTT
TRBJ1-4,-,TRBV4-1,-,CASSQDKAVPNEKLFF,TGCGCCAGCAGCCAAGACAAGGCGGTTCCTAATGAAAAACTGTTTTTT
TRBJ2-1,-,TRBV11-2,-,CASSLVGASNNEQFF,TGTGCCAGCAGCTTAGTGGGCGCCTCGAACAATGAGCAGTTCTTC
TRBJ2-7,-,TRBV28,-,CASSLNAAYEQYF,TGTGCCAGCAGCCTGAACGCGGCCTACGAGCAGTACTTC
TRBJ2-7,-,TRBV27,TRBD1,CASSVWTGRSYEQYF,TGTGCCAGCAGTGTTTGGACAGGGCGATCCTACGAGCAGTACTTC
TRBJ2-7,-,TRBV9,-,CASSVGAIPYEQYF,TGTGCCAGCAGCGTAGGAGCGATTCCCTACGAGCAGTACTTC
TRBJ2-2,few,TRBV7-2,TRBD2,CASSLDARETTGELFF,TGTGCCAGCAGCTTAGACGCGCGGGAGACCACCGGGGAGCTGTTTTTT
TRBJ1-5,-,TRBV19,TRBD1,CASTNRGGDQPQHF,TGTGCCAGTACCAACAGGGGGGGGGATCAGCCCCAGCATTTT
TRBJ1-4,-,TRBV9,-,CASSVEGRNEKLFF,TGTGCCAGCAGCGTAGAGGGGCGAAATGAAAAACTGTTTTTT